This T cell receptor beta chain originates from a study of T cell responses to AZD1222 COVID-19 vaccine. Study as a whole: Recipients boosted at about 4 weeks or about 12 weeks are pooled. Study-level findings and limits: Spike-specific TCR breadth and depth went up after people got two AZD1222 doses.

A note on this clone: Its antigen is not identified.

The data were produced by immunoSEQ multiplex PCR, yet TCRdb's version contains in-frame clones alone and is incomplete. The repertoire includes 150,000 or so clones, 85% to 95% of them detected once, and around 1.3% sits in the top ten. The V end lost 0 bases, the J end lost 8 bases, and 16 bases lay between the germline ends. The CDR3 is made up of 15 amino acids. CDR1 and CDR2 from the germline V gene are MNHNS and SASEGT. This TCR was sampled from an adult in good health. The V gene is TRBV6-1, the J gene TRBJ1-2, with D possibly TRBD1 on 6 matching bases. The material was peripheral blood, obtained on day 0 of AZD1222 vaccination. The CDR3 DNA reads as TGTGCCAGCAGTGAAGCTCTTCAGGGGAGGATCGGCTACACCTTC. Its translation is CASSEALQGRIGYTF.